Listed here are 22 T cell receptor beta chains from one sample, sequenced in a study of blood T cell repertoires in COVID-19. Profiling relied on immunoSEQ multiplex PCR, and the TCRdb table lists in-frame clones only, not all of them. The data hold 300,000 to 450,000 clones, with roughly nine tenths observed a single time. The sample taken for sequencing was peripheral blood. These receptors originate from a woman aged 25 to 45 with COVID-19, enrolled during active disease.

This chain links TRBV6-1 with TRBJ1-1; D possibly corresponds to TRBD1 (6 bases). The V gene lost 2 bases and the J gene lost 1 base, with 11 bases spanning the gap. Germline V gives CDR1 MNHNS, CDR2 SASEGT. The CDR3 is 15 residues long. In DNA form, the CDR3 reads TGTGCCAGCAGTGAATCCCCGACAGGGAACACTGAAGCTTTCTTT. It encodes CASSESPTGNTEAFF.

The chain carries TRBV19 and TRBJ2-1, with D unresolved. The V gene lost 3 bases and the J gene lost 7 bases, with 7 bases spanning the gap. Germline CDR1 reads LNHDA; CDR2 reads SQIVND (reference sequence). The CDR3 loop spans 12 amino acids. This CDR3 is CASSMSVNEQFF. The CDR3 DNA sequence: TGTGCCAGTAGTATGTCAGTGAATGAGCAGTTCTTC.

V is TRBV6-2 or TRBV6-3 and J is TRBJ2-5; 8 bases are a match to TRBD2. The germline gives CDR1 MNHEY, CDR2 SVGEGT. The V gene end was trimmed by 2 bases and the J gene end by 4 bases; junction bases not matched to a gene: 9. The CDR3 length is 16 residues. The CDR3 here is CASSYPESGSRETQYF. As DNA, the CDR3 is TGTGCCAGCAGTTACCCAGAAAGCGGGAGTCGAGAGACCCAGTACTTC.

The CDR3 DNA reads TGTGCCAGCAGCTTCGGGTCAGATACGCAGTATTTT. Translated, it gives CASSFGSDTQYF. The chain links TRBV11-3 to TRBJ2-3; no clear D. The CDR3 length is 12 residues. The ends were cut back, 3 bases at V and 4 bases at J, with 5 bases in the middle. Germline CDR1 SGHNT, CDR2 YENEEA. The complete variable domain, with remaining parts taken from reference TRBV11-3 and TRBJ2-3, reads EAGVVQSPRYKIIEKKQPVAFWCNPISGHNTLYWYLQNLGQGPELLIRYENEEAVDDSQLPKDRFSAERLKGVDSTLKIQPAELGDSAVYLCASSFGSDTQYFGPGTRLTVL.

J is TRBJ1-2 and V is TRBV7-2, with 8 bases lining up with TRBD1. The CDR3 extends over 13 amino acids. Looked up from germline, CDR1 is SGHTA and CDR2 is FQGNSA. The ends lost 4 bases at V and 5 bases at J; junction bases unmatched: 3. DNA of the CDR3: TGTGCCAGCAGCTCCGGACAGGGATATGGCTACACCTTC. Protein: CASSSGQGYGYTF.

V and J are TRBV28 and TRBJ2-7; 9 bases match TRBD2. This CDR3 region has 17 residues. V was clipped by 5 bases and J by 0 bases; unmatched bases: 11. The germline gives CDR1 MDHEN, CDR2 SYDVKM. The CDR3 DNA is TGTGCCAGCAGTGGGCGCGGGGGGGGTCTACGCTCCTACGAGCAGTACTTC. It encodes CASSGRGGGLRSYEQYF.

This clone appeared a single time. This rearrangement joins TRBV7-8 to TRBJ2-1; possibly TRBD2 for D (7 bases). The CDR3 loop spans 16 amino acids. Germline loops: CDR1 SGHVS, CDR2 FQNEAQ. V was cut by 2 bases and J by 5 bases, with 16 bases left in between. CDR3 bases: TGTGCCAGCAGCTTATTCGGAGGGGGGGAAAACAATGAGCAGTTCTTC. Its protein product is CASSLFGGGENNEQFF.

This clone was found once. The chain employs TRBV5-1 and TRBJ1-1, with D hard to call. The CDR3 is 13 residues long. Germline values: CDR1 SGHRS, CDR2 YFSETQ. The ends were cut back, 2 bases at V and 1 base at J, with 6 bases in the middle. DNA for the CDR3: TGCGCCAGCAGCTTTGAGGGGAACACTGAAGCTTTCTTT. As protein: CASSFEGNTEAFF.

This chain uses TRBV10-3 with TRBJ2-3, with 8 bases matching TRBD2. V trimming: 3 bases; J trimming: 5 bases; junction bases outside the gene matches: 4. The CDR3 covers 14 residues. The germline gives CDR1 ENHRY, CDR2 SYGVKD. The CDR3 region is CAISDAGGGDTQYF. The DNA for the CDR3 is TGTGCCATCAGTGACGCGGGGGGTGGAGATACGCAGTATTTT.

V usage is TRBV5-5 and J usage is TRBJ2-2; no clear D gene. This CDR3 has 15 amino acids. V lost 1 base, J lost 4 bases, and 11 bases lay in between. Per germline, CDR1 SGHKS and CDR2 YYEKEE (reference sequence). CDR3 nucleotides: TGTGCCAGCAGCTTGAATTCGGGTATCACCGGGGAGCTGTTTTTT. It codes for CASSLNSGITGELFF.

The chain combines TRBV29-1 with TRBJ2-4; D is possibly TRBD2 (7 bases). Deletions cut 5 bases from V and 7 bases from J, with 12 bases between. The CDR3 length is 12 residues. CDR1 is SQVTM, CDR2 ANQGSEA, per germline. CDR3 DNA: TGCAGCGTTCGGGGGGCAGAGAACATTCAGTACTTC. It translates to CSVRGAENIQYF.

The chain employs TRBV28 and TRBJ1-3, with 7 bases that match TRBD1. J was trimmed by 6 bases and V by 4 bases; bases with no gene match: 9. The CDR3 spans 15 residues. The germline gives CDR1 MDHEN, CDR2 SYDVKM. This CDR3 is CASSSYRGPANTIYF. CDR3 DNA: TGTGCCAGCAGTTCCTACAGGGGACCGGCAAACACCATATATTTT.

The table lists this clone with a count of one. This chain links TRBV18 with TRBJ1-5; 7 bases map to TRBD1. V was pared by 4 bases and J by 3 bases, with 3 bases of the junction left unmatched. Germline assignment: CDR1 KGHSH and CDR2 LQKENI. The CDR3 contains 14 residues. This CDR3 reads CASSLGTDNQPQHF. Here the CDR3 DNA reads TGTGCCAGCTCACTAGGGACAGACAATCAGCCCCAGCATTTT.

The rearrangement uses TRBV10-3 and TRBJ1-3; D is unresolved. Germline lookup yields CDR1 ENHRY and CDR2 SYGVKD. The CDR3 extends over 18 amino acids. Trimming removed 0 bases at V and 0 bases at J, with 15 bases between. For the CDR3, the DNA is TGTGCCATCAGTGAGTCGAAGAGACAATACATCTCTGGAAACACCATATATTTT. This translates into CAISESKRQYISGNTIYF.

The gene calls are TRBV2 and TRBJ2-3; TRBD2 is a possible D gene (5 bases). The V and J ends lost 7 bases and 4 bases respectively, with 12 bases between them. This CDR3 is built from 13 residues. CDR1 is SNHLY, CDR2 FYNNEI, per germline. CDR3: CASIRTQSDTQYF. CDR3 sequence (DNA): TGTGCCAGCATCAGGACTCAATCAGATACGCAGTATTTT.

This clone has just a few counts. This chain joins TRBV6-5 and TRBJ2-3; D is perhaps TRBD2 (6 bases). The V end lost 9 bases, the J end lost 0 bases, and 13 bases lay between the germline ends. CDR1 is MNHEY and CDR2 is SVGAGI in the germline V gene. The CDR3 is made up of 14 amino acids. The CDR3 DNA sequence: TGTGCCAGTTCGTTAGCGGAAAGCACAGATACGCAGTATTTT. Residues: CASSLAESTDTQYF.

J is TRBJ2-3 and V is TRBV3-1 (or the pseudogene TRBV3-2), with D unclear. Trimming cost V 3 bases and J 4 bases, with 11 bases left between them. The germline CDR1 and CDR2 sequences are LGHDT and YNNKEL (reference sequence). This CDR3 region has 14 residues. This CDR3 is CASSHAHLADTQYF. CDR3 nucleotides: TGTGCCAGCAGCCACGCCCACTTAGCAGATACGCAGTATTTT.

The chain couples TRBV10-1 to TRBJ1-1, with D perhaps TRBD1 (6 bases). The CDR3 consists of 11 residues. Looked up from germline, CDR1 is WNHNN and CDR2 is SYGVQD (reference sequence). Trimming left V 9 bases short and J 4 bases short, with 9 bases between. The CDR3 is CARQGSTEAFF. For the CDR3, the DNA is TGCGCCAGACAGGGAAGCACTGAAGCTTTCTTT.

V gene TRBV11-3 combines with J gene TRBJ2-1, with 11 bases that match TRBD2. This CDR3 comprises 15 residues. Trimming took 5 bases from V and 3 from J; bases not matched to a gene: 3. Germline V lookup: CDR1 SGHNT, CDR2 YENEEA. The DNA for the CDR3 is TGTGCCAGCAGCAGGGGACTAGCGGACTACAATGAGCAGTTCTTC. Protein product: CASSRGLADYNEQFF.

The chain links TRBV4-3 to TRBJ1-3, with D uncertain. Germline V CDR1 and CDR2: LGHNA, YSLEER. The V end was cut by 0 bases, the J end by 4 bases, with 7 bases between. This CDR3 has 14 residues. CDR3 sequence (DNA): TGCGCCAGCAGCCAAGAAGTGAGCGGAAACACCATATATTTT. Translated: CASSQEVSGNTIYF.

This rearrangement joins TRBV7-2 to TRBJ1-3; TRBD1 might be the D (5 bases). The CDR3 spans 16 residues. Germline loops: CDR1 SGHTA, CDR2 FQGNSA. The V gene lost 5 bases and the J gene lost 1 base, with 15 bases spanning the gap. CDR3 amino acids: CASSPILTGSGNTIYF. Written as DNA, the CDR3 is TGTGCCAGCAGCCCCATCCTCACAGGATCTGGAAACACCATATATTTT.

Written as DNA, the CDR3 is TGTGCCAGCAGTTACTCCGGAGGGGGCCGCTATGGCTACACCTTC. Translated: CASSYSGGGRYGYTF. The V call is TRBV6-5, the J call TRBJ1-2; the match to TRBD1 covers 7 bases. V trimming: 0 bases; J trimming: 4 bases; junction bases outside the gene matches: 5. The germline V gene has CDR1 MNHEY and CDR2 SVGAGI. This CDR3 spans 15 amino acids.